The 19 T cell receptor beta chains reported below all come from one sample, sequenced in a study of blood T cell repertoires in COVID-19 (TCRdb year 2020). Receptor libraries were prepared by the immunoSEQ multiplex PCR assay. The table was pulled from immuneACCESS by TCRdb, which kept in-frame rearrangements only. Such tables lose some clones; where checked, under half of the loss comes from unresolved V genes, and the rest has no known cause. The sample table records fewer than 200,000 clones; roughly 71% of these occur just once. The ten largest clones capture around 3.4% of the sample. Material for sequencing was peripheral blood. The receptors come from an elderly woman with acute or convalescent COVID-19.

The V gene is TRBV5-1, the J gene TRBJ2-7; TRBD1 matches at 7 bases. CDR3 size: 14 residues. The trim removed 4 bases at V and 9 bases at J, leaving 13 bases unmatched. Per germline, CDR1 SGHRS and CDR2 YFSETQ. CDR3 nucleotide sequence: TGCGCCAGCAGCCCCGGGACAGTTCCAACCTGGCAGTACTTC. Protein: CASSPGTVPTWQYF. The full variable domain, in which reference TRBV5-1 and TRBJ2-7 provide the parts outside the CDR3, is KAGVTQTPRYLIKTRGQQVTLSCSPISGHRSVSWYQQTPGQGLQFLFEYFSETQRNKGNFPGRFSGRQFSNSRSEMNVSTLELGDSALYLCASSPGTVPTWQYFGPGTRLTVT.

The CDR3 DNA reads as TGTGCCAGCAGTGCGAGGCTAGCGGGAGCAGATACGCAGTATTTT. Its translation is CASSARLAGADTQYF. The chain carries TRBV6-4 and TRBJ2-3; 10 nucleotides align to TRBD2. The trim removed 4 bases at V and 4 bases at J, leaving 5 bases unmatched. The germline V gene has CDR1 MRHNA and CDR2 SNTAGT. This CDR3 has 15 amino acids.

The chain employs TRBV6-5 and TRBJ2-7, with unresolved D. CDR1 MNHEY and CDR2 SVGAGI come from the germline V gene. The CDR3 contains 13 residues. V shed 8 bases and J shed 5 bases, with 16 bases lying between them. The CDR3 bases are TGTGCCAGCTTCGCATCCTGGTCGGACGAGCAGTACTTC. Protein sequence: CASFASWSDEQYF.

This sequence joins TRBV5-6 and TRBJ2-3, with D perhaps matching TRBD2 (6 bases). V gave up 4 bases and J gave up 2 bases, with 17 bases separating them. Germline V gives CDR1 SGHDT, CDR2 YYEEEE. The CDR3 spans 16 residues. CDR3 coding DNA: TGTGCCAGCAGCCTTGGGGGGAGGATTTTCACAGATACGCAGTATTTT. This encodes CASSLGGRIFTDTQYF.

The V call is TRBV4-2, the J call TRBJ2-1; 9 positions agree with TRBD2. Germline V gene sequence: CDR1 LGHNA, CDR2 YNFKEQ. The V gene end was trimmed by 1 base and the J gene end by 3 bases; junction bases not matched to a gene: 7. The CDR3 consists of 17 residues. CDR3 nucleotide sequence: TGTGCCAGCAGCCAAGCAGATGCTAGCGGGGACTACAATGAGCAGTTCTTC. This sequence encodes CASSQADASGDYNEQFF.

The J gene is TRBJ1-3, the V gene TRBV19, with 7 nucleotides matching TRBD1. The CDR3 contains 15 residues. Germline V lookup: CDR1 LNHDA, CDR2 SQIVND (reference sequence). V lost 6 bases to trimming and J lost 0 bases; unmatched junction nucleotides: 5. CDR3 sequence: CASRMGQNSGNTIYF. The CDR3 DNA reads TGTGCCAGTAGGATGGGACAGAACTCTGGAAACACCATATATTTT.

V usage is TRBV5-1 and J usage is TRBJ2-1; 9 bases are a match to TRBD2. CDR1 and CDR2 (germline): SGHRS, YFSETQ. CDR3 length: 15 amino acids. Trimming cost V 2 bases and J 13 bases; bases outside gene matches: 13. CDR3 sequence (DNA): TGCGCCAGCAGCTTAGGGGACGGCGGGACTAGCCTTCAGTTCTTC. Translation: CASSLGDGGTSLQFF.

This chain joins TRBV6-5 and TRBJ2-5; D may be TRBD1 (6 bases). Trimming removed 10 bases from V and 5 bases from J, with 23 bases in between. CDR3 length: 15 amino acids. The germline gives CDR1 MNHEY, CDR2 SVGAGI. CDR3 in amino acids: CATQYYWDGGETQYF. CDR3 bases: TGTGCCACCCAATACTATTGGGATGGGGGCGAGACCCAGTACTTC.

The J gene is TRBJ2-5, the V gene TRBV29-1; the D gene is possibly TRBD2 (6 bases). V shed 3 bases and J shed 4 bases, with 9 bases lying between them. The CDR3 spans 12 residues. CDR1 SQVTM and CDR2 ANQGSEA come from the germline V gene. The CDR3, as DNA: TGCAGCGTTGATTCGGGGGTAGAGACCCAGTACTTC. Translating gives CSVDSGVETQYF. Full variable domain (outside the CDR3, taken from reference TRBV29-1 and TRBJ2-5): SAVISQKPSRDICQRGTSLTIQCQVDSQVTMMFWYRQQPGQSLTLIATANQGSEATYESGFVIDKFPISRPNLTFSTLTVSNMSPEDSSIYLCSVDSGVETQYFGPGTRLLVL.

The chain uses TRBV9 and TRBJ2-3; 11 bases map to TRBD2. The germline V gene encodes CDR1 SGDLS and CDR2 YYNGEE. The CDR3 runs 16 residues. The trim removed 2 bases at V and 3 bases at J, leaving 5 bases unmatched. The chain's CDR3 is CASSVTGTSGTDTQYF. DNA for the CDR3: TGTGCCAGCAGCGTTACCGGGACTAGCGGTACAGATACGCAGTATTTT.

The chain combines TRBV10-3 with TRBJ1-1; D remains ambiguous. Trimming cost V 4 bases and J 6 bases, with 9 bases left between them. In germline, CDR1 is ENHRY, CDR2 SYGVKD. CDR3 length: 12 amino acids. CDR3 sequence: CAISGSGAEAFF. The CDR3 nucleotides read TGTGCCATCAGTGGCTCCGGAGCTGAAGCTTTCTTT.

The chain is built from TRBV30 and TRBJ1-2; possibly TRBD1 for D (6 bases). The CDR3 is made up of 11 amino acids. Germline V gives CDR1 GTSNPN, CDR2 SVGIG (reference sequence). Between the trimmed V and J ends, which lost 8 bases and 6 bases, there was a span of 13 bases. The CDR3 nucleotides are TGTGCCAGACGGACAGCCAATGGCTACACCTTC. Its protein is CARRTANGYTF. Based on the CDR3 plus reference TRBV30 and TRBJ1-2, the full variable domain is SQTIHQWPATLVQPVGSPLSLECTVEGTSNPNLYWYRQAAGRGLQLLFYSVGIGQISSEVPQNLSASRPQDRQFILSSKKLLLSDSGFYLCARRTANGYTFGSGTRLTVV.

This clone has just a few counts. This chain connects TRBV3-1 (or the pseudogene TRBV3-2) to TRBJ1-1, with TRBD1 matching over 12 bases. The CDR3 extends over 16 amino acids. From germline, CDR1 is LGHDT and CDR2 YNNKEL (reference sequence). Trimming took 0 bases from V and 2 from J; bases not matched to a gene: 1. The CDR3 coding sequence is TGTGCCAGCAGCCAAGAGGGACAGGGGGCCAACACTGAAGCTTTCTTT. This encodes CASSQEGQGANTEAFF.

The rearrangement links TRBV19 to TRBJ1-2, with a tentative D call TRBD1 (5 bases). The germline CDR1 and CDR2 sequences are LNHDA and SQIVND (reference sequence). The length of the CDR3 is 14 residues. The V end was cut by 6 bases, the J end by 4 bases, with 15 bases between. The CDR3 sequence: CASRGTGGIYGYTF. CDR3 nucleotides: TGTGCCAGTAGAGGGACGGGAGGGATCTATGGCTACACCTTC.

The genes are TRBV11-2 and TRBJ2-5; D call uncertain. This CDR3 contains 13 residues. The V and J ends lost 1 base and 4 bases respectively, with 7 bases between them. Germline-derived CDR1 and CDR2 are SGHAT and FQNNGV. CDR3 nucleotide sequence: TGTGCCAGCAGCTTAGGAGGTTTAGAGACCCAGTACTTC. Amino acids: CASSLGGLETQYF.

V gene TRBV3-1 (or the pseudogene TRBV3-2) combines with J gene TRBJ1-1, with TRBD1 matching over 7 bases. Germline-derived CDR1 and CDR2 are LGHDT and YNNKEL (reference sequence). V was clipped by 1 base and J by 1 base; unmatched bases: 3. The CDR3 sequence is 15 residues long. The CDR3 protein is CASSQGGQPNTEAFF. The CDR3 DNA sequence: TGTGCCAGCAGCCAAGGGGGACAGCCGAACACTGAAGCTTTCTTT.

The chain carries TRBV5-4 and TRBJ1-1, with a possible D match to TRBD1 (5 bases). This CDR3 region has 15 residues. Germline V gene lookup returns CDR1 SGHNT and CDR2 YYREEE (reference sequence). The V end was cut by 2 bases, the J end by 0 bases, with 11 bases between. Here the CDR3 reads CASSFREPLNTEAFF. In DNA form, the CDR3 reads TGTGCCAGCAGCTTCAGGGAACCATTGAACACTGAAGCTTTCTTT.

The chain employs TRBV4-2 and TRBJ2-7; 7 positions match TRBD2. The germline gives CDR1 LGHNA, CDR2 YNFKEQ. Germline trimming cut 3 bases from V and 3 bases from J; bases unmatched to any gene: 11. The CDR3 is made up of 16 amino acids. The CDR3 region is CASSQFYWGGVYEQYF. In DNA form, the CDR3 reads TGTGCCAGCAGCCAGTTTTATTGGGGGGGGGTCTACGAGCAGTACTTC.

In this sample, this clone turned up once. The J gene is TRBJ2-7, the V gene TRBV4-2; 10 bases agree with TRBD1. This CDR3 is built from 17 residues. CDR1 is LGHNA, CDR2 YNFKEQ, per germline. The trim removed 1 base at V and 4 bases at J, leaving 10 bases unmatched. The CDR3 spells CASSQAYQGGQGYEQYF. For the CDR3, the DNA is TGTGCCAGCAGCCAAGCCTACCAGGGGGGACAGGGGTACGAGCAGTACTTC.